Shown below are 15 T cell receptor beta chains from a single sample sequenced in a study of molecular identifiers for immune sequencing clone quantification. MiXCR was run by TCRdb on the PCR reads, yielding one entry per CDR3 protein. Of about 330,000 distinct CDR3 sequences listed, roughly 24% are singletons. The sample was naive CD8+ T cells from blood, with Jurkat cell RNA spiked in. The subset is: FACS-sorted CD8+CD4-CCR7+CD45RA+ naive T cells. Every receptor here comes from a human donor in good health. Some libraries in this study had Jurkat cell RNA spiked in.

This clonotype has just a few counts. The V call is TRBV11-2, the J call TRBJ2-1, with D possibly matching TRBD2 (6 bases). The CDR3 runs to 12 residues. V was pared by 4 bases and J by 9 bases, with 10 bases between. Germline CDR1 and CDR2: SGHAT and FQNNGV. The CDR3 here is CASSSRGVEQFF. In DNA form, the CDR3 reads TGTGCCAGCAGCTCGCGCGGGGTTGAGCAGTTCTTC.

V gene TRBV28 combines with J gene TRBJ1-5; the D gene is possibly TRBD1 (6 bases). The germline V and J ends were trimmed by 3 bases and 7 bases, with 13 bases remaining between them. CDR3 size: 14 residues. Germline V gives CDR1 MDHEN, CDR2 SYDVKM. The CDR3 region has the DNA TGTGCCAGCAGTTTGCTCAGGGGTTTGCAGCCCCAGCATTTT. It is translated as CASSLLRGLQPQHF. Looking up the rest from reference TRBV28 and TRBJ1-5 gives the full variable domain: DVKVTQSSRYLVKRTGEKVFLECVQDMDHENMFWYRQDPGLGLRLIYFSYDVKMKEKGDIPEGYSVSREKKERFSLILESASTNQTSMYLCASSLLRGLQPQHFGDGTRLSIL.

About this clonotype: This clone may be a read error of a much larger clone one base away. The chain links TRBV30 to TRBJ1-5, with 8 bases fitting TRBD1. CDR1 is GTSNPN and CDR2 is SVGIG in the germline V gene (reference sequence). The CDR3 loop spans 16 amino acids. The CDR3 loop reads CAWSVGPGGGNLPQHF. The DNA for the CDR3 is TGTGCCTGGAGTGTAGGGCCAGGGGGCGGCAATCTGCCCCAGCATTTT.

In this sample, this clonotype turned up many times. V and J are TRBV12-3 or TRBV12-4 and TRBJ1-1; D perhaps matches TRBD1 (6 bases). The CDR3 contains 14 residues. V was cut by 3 bases and J by 5 bases, with 13 bases left in between. The CDR3 DNA reads TGTGCCAGCAGTTTCGGGCAGGGGCAGACTGAAGCTTTCTTT. Its protein is CASSFGQGQTEAFF.

This clonotype has a handful of counts. This rearrangement joins TRBV12-3 or TRBV12-4 to TRBJ2-3, with 11 nucleotides matching TRBD2. The CDR3 extends over 16 amino acids. J gave up 1 base and V 6 bases, and 6 bases lay outside the gene matches. The CDR3: CASSPPGLAGTDTQYF. Written as DNA, the CDR3 is TGTGCCAGCAGCCCTCCGGGACTAGCGGGCACAGATACGCAGTATTTT.

This clonotype was seen repeatedly, ten times or more. V usage is TRBV9 and J usage is TRBJ1-1, with D perhaps TRBD1 (5 bases). CDR3 size: 15 residues. Germline V gives CDR1 SGDLS, CDR2 YYNGEE. Trimming cost V 4 bases and J 2 bases, with 15 bases left between them. The CDR3 sequence: CASSPIGAANTEAFF. In nucleotides, the CDR3 is TGTGCCAGCAGCCCTATTGGGGCGGCCAACACTGAAGCTTTCTTT.

There are many counts of this clonotype. The V call is TRBV5-1, the J call TRBJ2-7; 7 bases are shared with TRBD1. The germline CDR1 and CDR2 sequences are SGHRS and YFSETQ. The CDR3 contains 15 residues. V shed 4 bases, J shed 4 bases, and the junction held 11 bases outside the gene matches. The CDR3 here is CASSPDRDSYYEQYF. The CDR3 DNA sequence: TGCGCCAGCAGCCCCGACCGGGACAGCTATTACGAGCAGTACTTC.

The sample holds many counts of this clonotype. The chain uses TRBV5-6 and TRBJ1-1; a weak D match, TRBD1 (6 bases). Germline CDR1 reads SGHDT; CDR2 reads YYEEEE. Trimming stripped 1 base from V and 1 base from J, with 8 bases between. The CDR3 consists of 14 residues. The CDR3 coding sequence is TGTGCCAGCAGCTTGCCACAGGGGAACACTGAAGCTTTCTTT. Its protein is CASSLPQGNTEAFF. The full variable domain, completed using reference TRBV5-6 and TRBJ1-1, is DAGVTQSPTHLIKTRGQQVTLRCSPKSGHDTVSWYQQALGQGPQFIFQYYEEEERQRGNFPDRFSGHQFPNYSSELNVNALLLGDSALYLCASSLPQGNTEAFFGQGTRLTVV.

On this clonotype: This may come from a read error, since a much larger clone is one base off. The chain recombines TRBV29-1 with TRBJ2-3; a possible D gene is TRBD2 (5 bases). The CDR3 length is 15 residues. V was cut by 8 bases and J by 4 bases, with 22 bases left in between. Germline V gene sequence: CDR1 SQVTM, CDR2 ANQGSEA. CDR3 in amino acids: CSILGDRGSADTQYF. CDR3 DNA sequence: TGCAGCATTCTCGGGGATCGAGGGAGCGCAGATACGCAGTATTTT.

The chain carries TRBV4-1 and TRBJ2-3; 10 bases are shared with TRBD2. Trimming took 4 bases from V and 5 from J; bases not matched to a gene: 12. CDR1 and CDR2 from the germline V gene are MGHRA and YSYEKL. The CDR3 runs to 17 residues. The CDR3 loop reads CASSPAISGGVEDTQYF. CDR3 nucleotide sequence: TGCGCCAGCAGCCCCGCTATAAGCGGGGGGGTTGAAGATACGCAGTATTTT.

This clonotype was recorded many times. The V and J genes are TRBV7-2 and TRBJ2-3; D gene ambiguous. The CDR3 sequence is 17 residues long. Germline CDR1 SGHTA, CDR2 FQGNSA. V was cut by 1 base and J by 2 bases, with 16 bases left in between. CDR3 nucleotide sequence: TGTGCCAGCAGCTTAGATCAAAAACCCGGGCTCACAGATACGCAGTATTTT. This codes for CASSLDQKPGLTDTQYF. Using reference TRBV7-2 and TRBJ2-3 for the parts outside the CDR3, the full variable domain is GAGVSQSPSNKVTEKGKDVELRCDPISGHTALYWYRQSLGQGLEFLIYFQGNSAPDKSGLPSDRFSAERTGGSVSTLTIQRTQQEDSAVYLCASSLDQKPGLTDTQYFGPGTRLTVL.

CDR3 in DNA: TGTGCCAGCAGCTTGGTTCGCAGGGCCCACACTGAAGCTTTCTTT. Protein: CASSLVRRAHTEAFF. The rearrangement uses TRBV5-6 and TRBJ1-1, with D possibly being TRBD1 (5 bases). CDR1 is SGHDT and CDR2 is YYEEEE in the germline V gene. The V end lost 0 bases, the J end lost 3 bases, and 12 bases lay between the germline ends. There are 15 residues in the CDR3.

V gene TRBV25-1 combines with J gene TRBJ2-1, with a possible D match to TRBD2 (6 bases). The CDR3 covers 14 residues. Germline V gene data show CDR1 as MGHDK and CDR2 as SYGVNS. The V end was cut by 2 bases, the J end by 6 bases, with 11 bases between. The CDR3 DNA sequence: TGTGCCAGCAGTGAACGGAGGGCTGTCAATGAGCAGTTCTTC. It encodes CASSERRAVNEQFF.

In its sample, this clonotype was seen many times. This chain links TRBV6-2 or TRBV6-3 with TRBJ1-1; no clear D gene. The CDR3 has 14 amino acids. Germline-derived CDR1 and CDR2 are MNHEY and SVGEGT. The ends were cut back, 3 bases at V and 2 bases at J, with 10 bases in the middle. CDR3 DNA sequence: TGTGCCAGCAGTTATGTGGGGATCAACACTGAAGCTTTCTTT. Amino acids: CASSYVGINTEAFF.

The rearrangement uses TRBV10-3 and TRBJ1-5; tentatively, D is TRBD1 (5 bases). Looked up from germline, CDR1 is ENHRY and CDR2 is SYGVKD. There are 15 residues in the CDR3. Trimming took 3 bases from V and 0 from J, leaving 9 bases between them. The CDR3: CAISEDSYSNQPQHF. The DNA for the CDR3 is TGTGCCATCAGTGAAGACAGTTATAGCAATCAGCCCCAGCATTTT.